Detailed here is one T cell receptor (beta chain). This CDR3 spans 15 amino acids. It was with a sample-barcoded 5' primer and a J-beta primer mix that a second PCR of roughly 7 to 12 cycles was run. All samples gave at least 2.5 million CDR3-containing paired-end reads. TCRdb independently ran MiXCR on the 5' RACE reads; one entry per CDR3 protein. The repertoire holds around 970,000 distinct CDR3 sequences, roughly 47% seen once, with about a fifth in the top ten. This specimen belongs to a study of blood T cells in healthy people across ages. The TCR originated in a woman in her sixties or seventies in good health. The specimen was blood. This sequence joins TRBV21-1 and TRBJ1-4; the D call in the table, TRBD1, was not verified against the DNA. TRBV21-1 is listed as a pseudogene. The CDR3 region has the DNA TGTGCCAGCAGCGTAGATGGACAGATTAATGAAAAACTGTTTTTT. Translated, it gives CASSVDGQINEKLFF.